A selection of T cell receptor beta chains follows, all from one sample in a study of blood T cell repertoires in COVID-19. The table came from immunoSEQ multiplex PCR; TCRdb's copy has only in-frame clones and leaves some out. The sample lists tens of thousands of clones; approximately 80% were seen once. The source material was peripheral blood. The receptors derive from a man older than 75 with COVID-19, enrolled during active disease. CDR3s include the opening cysteine and the closing phenylalanine or tryptophan. D genes are given only for firm matches. A clone size is listed for some rows: how often the clone was seen (once, few, many), or a class if it is expanded.

d_gene: .
abundance: .
v_gene: TRBV5-1
j_gene: TRBJ2-7
CDR3aa: CASATGDPREQYF
CDR3nt: TGCGCCTCAGCGACAGGAGATCCGAGGGAGCAGTACTTC

d_gene: TRBD1
abundance: .
v_gene: TRBV18
j_gene: TRBJ1-5
CDR3aa: CASSPRAVTGEGGPQHF
CDR3nt: TGTGCCAGCTCACCAAGGGCAGTTACAGGGGAAGGGGGGCCCCAGCATTTT

d_gene: .
abundance: .
v_gene: TRBV18
j_gene: TRBJ2-5
CDR3aa: CASSPSTKTQETQYF
CDR3nt: TGTGCCAGCTCACCCTCGACAAAAACTCAAGAGACCCAGTACTTC

d_gene: .
abundance: .
v_gene: TRBV9
j_gene: TRBJ1-2
CDR3aa: CASSPDFGYGYTF
CDR3nt: TGTGCCAGCAGCCCGGACTTCGGCTATGGCTACACCTTC

d_gene: .
abundance: many
v_gene: TRBV19
j_gene: TRBJ2-1
CDR3aa: CASSSRVYNEQFF
CDR3nt: TGTGCCAGTAGTTCCAGGGTCTACAATGAGCAGTTCTTC

d_gene: .
abundance: .
v_gene: TRBV5-1
j_gene: TRBJ2-5
CDR3aa: CASSLARETQYF
CDR3nt: TGCGCCAGCAGCTTGGCCAGGGAGACCCAGTACTTC

d_gene: .
abundance: .
v_gene: TRBV18
j_gene: TRBJ2-4
CDR3aa: CASSLQTALGTKNIQYF
CDR3nt: TGTGCCAGCTCACTACAGACAGCCCTAGGAACCAAAAACATTCAGTACTTC

d_gene: TRBD1
abundance: .
v_gene: TRBV29-1
j_gene: TRBJ1-1
CDR3aa: CSVEDLRTGIQGNTEAFF
CDR3nt: TGCAGCGTTGAAGATCTCAGGACAGGGATTCAAGGGAACACTGAAGCTTTCTTT

d_gene: .
abundance: .
v_gene: TRBV7-9
j_gene: TRBJ1-1
CDR3aa: CASERGFGMNTEAFF
CDR3nt: TGTGCCTCGGAAAGGGGATTTGGAATGAACACTGAAGCTTTCTTT

d_gene: TRBD2
abundance: .
v_gene: TRBV5-6
j_gene: TRBJ2-3
CDR3aa: CASGGRETVADTQYF
CDR3nt: TGTGCCAGCGGTGGGAGGGAGACAGTGGCAGATACGCAGTATTTT

d_gene: .
abundance: .
v_gene: TRBV5-4
j_gene: TRBJ2-1
CDR3aa: CASSFGTRGGEEQFF
CDR3nt: TGTGCCAGCAGCTTCGGTACCCGAGGAGGAGAGGAGCAGTTCTTC

d_gene: .
abundance: .
v_gene: TRBV19
j_gene: TRBJ1-2
CDR3aa: CASRNRTAGGGYTF
CDR3nt: TGTGCCAGTAGGAACCGAACAGCGGGTGGGGGCTACACCTTC

d_gene: .
abundance: .
v_gene: TRBV7-8
j_gene: TRBJ2-1
CDR3aa: CASKKGNEQFF
CDR3nt: TGTGCCAGCAAAAAGGGGAATGAGCAGTTCTTC

d_gene: .
abundance: .
v_gene: TRBV28
j_gene: TRBJ1-4
CDR3aa: CASSLLAGSNEKLFF
CDR3nt: TGTGCCAGCAGTTTATTGGCAGGCTCTAATGAAAAACTGTTTTTT

d_gene: TRBD1
abundance: .
v_gene: TRBV6-5
j_gene: TRBJ2-2
CDR3aa: CASRRTGNTGELFF
CDR3nt: TGTGCCAGCAGAAGGACAGGGAACACCGGGGAGCTGTTTTTT

d_gene: TRBD1
abundance: .
v_gene: TRBV5-4
j_gene: TRBJ1-3
CDR3aa: CASSLRTGNGNTIYF
CDR3nt: TGTGCCAGCAGCTTGAGGACAGGGAATGGAAACACCATATATTTT

d_gene: TRBD2
abundance: .
v_gene: TRBV28
j_gene: TRBJ2-2
CDR3aa: CASSRGLAGAGELFF
CDR3nt: TGTGCCAGCAGTCGGGGACTAGCGGGAGCCGGGGAGCTGTTTTTT

d_gene: TRBD1
abundance: once
v_gene: TRBV10-3
j_gene: TRBJ2-5
CDR3aa: CAISQGAETQYF
CDR3nt: TGTGCCATCAGTCAGGGGGCGGAGACCCAGTACTTC

d_gene: TRBD1
abundance: .
v_gene: TRBV19
j_gene: TRBJ1-3
CDR3aa: CASSARDSITLENTIYF
CDR3nt: TGTGCCAGTAGTGCCCGGGACAGTATTACTCTTGAAAACACCATATATTTT

d_gene: .
abundance: .
v_gene: TRBV27
j_gene: TRBJ1-2
CDR3aa: CASSSTRQVREVGYTF
CDR3nt: TGTGCCAGCAGTTCGACCCGACAGGTTAGGGAAGTTGGCTACACCTTC

d_gene: TRBD2
abundance: .
v_gene: TRBV28
j_gene: TRBJ2-5
CDR3aa: CASSLRPPGRAGETQYF
CDR3nt: TGTGCCAGCAGTTTAAGACCCCCCGGGAGGGCCGGGGAGACCCAGTACTTC

d_gene: .
abundance: few
v_gene: TRBV19
j_gene: TRBJ2-2
CDR3aa: CASSIVGIANTGELFF
CDR3nt: TGTGCCAGTAGTATAGTCGGGATAGCAAACACCGGGGAGCTGTTTTTT

d_gene: TRBD2
abundance: .
v_gene: TRBV9
j_gene: TRBJ2-2
CDR3aa: CASSAGLAGAWNTGELFF
CDR3nt: TGTGCCAGCAGCGCTGGACTAGCGGGGGCCTGGAACACCGGGGAGCTGTTTTTT

d_gene: TRBD2
abundance: .
v_gene: TRBV7-3
j_gene: TRBJ2-3
CDR3aa: CASSLTGLAGSDTQYF
CDR3nt: TGTGCCAGCAGCTTAACAGGACTAGCGGGAAGTGATACGCAGTATTTT

d_gene: TRBD1
abundance: .
v_gene: TRBV2
j_gene: TRBJ2-7
CDR3aa: CASSLTGARNYEQYF
CDR3nt: TGTGCCAGCAGTCTGACAGGGGCCCGTAACTACGAGCAGTACTTC

d_gene: TRBD2
abundance: .
v_gene: TRBV7-2
j_gene: TRBJ2-7
CDR3aa: CASSATSGSFYEQYF
CDR3nt: TGTGCCAGCAGCGCGACTAGCGGGAGCTTCTACGAGCAGTACTTC

d_gene: TRBD2
abundance: .
v_gene: TRBV11-2
j_gene: TRBJ2-5
CDR3aa: CASSSGLAVETQYF
CDR3nt: TGTGCCAGCAGCTCGGGACTAGCGGTGGAGACCCAGTACTTC

d_gene: .
abundance: .
v_gene: TRBV6-4
j_gene: TRBJ1-5
CDR3aa: CASSATSNQPQHF
CDR3nt: TGTGCCAGCAGTGCCACTAGTAATCAGCCCCAGCATTTT

d_gene: .
abundance: .
v_gene: TRBV12-2
j_gene: TRBJ2-1
CDR3aa: CASRLALSGTSYNEQFF
CDR3nt: TGTGCAAGTCGCTTAGCGCTGAGCGGTACCTCCTACAATGAGCAGTTCTTC

d_gene: .
abundance: few
v_gene: TRBV30
j_gene: TRBJ1-3
CDR3aa: CAWSPGTGNTIYF
CDR3nt: TGTGCCTGGAGTCCGGGGACTGGAAACACCATATATTTT

d_gene: .
abundance: .
v_gene: TRBV2
j_gene: TRBJ2-2
CDR3aa: CASSGSRAGELFF
CDR3nt: TGTGCCAGCAGTGGTAGTCGGGCCGGGGAGCTGTTTTTT

d_gene: TRBD1
abundance: .
v_gene: TRBV30
j_gene: TRBJ1-6
CDR3aa: CAYGVQGAIGGNSPLHF
CDR3nt: TGTGCCTACGGCGTACAGGGGGCTATAGGTGGGAATTCACCCCTCCACTTT

d_gene: .
abundance: .
v_gene: TRBV30
j_gene: TRBJ2-7
CDR3aa: CACGTYEQYF
CDR3nt: TGTGCCTGCGGGACATACGAGCAGTACTTC

d_gene: TRBD1
abundance: .
v_gene: TRBV4-1
j_gene: TRBJ1-1
CDR3aa: CASSQGQGGTEAFF
CDR3nt: TGCGCCAGCAGCCAAGGCCAGGGGGGCACTGAAGCTTTCTTT

d_gene: .
abundance: .
v_gene: TRBV11-2
j_gene: TRBJ2-1
CDR3aa: CASSLEGASYNEQFF
CDR3nt: TGTGCCAGCAGCTTAGAGGGGGCCTCCTACAATGAGCAGTTCTTC

d_gene: TRBD2
abundance: once
v_gene: TRBV11-3
j_gene: TRBJ2-3
CDR3aa: CASSLTSGTVTDTQYF
CDR3nt: TGTGCCAGCAGCTTGACTAGCGGGACTGTCACAGATACGCAGTATTTT

d_gene: TRBD1
abundance: .
v_gene: TRBV7-8
j_gene: TRBJ2-1
CDR3aa: CASSFPTGIGNEQFF
CDR3nt: TGTGCCAGCAGCTTCCCGACAGGGATAGGCAATGAGCAGTTCTTC

d_gene: .
abundance: .
v_gene: TRBV2
j_gene: TRBJ1-6
CDR3aa: CANSGGGQNSPLHF
CDR3nt: TGTGCCAACTCCGGGGGGGGGCAGAATTCACCCCTCCACTTT

d_gene: .
abundance: once
v_gene: TRBV5-1
j_gene: TRBJ2-2
CDR3aa: CASSEGGFLTGELFF
CDR3nt: TGCGCCAGCAGCGAAGGAGGGTTCCTCACCGGGGAGCTGTTTTTT

d_gene: TRBD1
abundance: .
v_gene: TRBV20-1
j_gene: TRBJ2-7
CDR3aa: CSARDSYEQYF
CDR3nt: TGCAGTGCTCGGGACAGCTACGAGCAGTACTTC

d_gene: TRBD1
abundance: .
v_gene: TRBV10-3
j_gene: TRBJ2-1
CDR3aa: CAISELQGANEQFF
CDR3nt: TGTGCCATCAGTGAACTACAGGGGGCAAATGAGCAGTTCTTC

d_gene: TRBD1
abundance: .
v_gene: TRBV7-2
j_gene: TRBJ1-6
CDR3aa: CASRIQGDFSPLHF
CDR3nt: TGTGCCAGCAGAATTCAGGGGGATTTTTCACCCCTCCACTTT

d_gene: .
abundance: .
v_gene: TRBV9
j_gene: TRBJ2-4
CDR3aa: CASSVGGGKAIQYF
CDR3nt: TGTGCCAGCAGCGTGGGAGGGGGTAAGGCAATTCAGTACTTC

d_gene: TRBD1
abundance: .
v_gene: TRBV5-4
j_gene: TRBJ1-6
CDR3aa: CASSRGGTGGLYNSPLHF
CDR3nt: TGTGCCAGCAGCCGCGGAGGGACAGGAGGTCTTTATAATTCACCCCTCCACTTT

d_gene: .
abundance: .
v_gene: TRBV2
j_gene: TRBJ1-1
CDR3aa: CASNGGNKAEAFF
CDR3nt: TGTGCCAGCAATGGAGGGAATAAGGCTGAAGCTTTCTTT

d_gene: TRBD1
abundance: .
v_gene: TRBV10-3
j_gene: TRBJ1-1
CDR3aa: CAISGRGLREAFF
CDR3nt: TGTGCCATCAGCGGGAGGGGGCTCAGGGAAGCTTTCTTT

d_gene: .
abundance: .
v_gene: TRBV5-8
j_gene: TRBJ1-3
CDR3aa: CASSSRVGLGNTIYF
CDR3nt: TGTGCCAGCAGCTCCCGGGTTGGACTTGGAAACACCATATATTTT

d_gene: .
abundance: .
v_gene: TRBV6-6
j_gene: TRBJ1-1
CDR3aa: CASSFPLKETEAFF
CDR3nt: TGTGCCAGCAGTTTCCCCCTAAAGGAGACTGAAGCTTTCTTT

d_gene: TRBD1
abundance: .
v_gene: TRBV7-2
j_gene: TRBJ1-3
CDR3aa: CASSPGGRNTIYF
CDR3nt: TGTGCCAGCAGCCCAGGGGGGAGAAACACCATATATTTT

d_gene: TRBD2
abundance: .
v_gene: TRBV7-2
j_gene: TRBJ2-1
CDR3aa: CASRALAGVGYEQFF
CDR3nt: TGTGCCAGCAGGGCGCTGGCGGGAGTAGGGTATGAGCAGTTCTTC

d_gene: .
abundance: once
v_gene: TRBV11-2
j_gene: TRBJ2-5
CDR3aa: CASSLESSETQYF
CDR3nt: TGTGCCAGCAGCTTAGAGTCAAGCGAGACCCAGTACTTC

d_gene: TRBD1
abundance: few
v_gene: TRBV2
j_gene: TRBJ1-5
CDR3aa: CASSGTGYNQPQHF
CDR3nt: TGTGCCAGCAGTGGGACAGGGTACAATCAGCCCCAGCATTTT

d_gene: TRBD2
abundance: .
v_gene: TRBV7-9
j_gene: TRBJ2-1
CDR3aa: CASSPTSGRGNEQFF
CDR3nt: TGTGCCAGCAGCCCCACTAGCGGGAGAGGGAATGAGCAGTTCTTC

d_gene: TRBD2
abundance: .
v_gene: TRBV29-1
j_gene: TRBJ2-1
CDR3aa: CSARGGYNEQFF
CDR3nt: TGCAGCGCTCGCGGGGGCTACAATGAGCAGTTCTTC

d_gene: .
abundance: .
v_gene: TRBV7-8
j_gene: TRBJ1-1
CDR3aa: CASSKVTPNRNTEAFF
CDR3nt: TGTGCCAGCAGCAAAGTAACTCCAAACAGGAACACTGAAGCTTTCTTT

d_gene: .
abundance: .
v_gene: TRBV29-1
j_gene: TRBJ2-7
CDR3aa: CSVLQFYEQYF
CDR3nt: TGCAGCGTTCTACAGTTCTACGAGCAGTACTTC

d_gene: .
abundance: .
v_gene: TRBV19
j_gene: TRBJ1-6
CDR3aa: CASSGGGQRAGPNSPLHF
CDR3nt: TGTGCCAGTAGTGGCGGGGGTCAACGGGCCGGACCCAATTCACCCCTCCACTTT

d_gene: TRBD2
abundance: .
v_gene: TRBV27
j_gene: TRBJ2-3
CDR3aa: CASSPRTRVDTQYF
CDR3nt: TGTGCCAGCAGCCCACGGACTAGAGTAGATACGCAGTATTTT

d_gene: TRBD2
abundance: .
v_gene: TRBV30
j_gene: TRBJ2-1
CDR3aa: CACSPGLAGLEQFF
CDR3nt: TGTGCCTGCTCGCCGGGACTAGCGGGACTTGAGCAGTTCTTC

d_gene: .
abundance: .
v_gene: TRBV7-2
j_gene: TRBJ1-4
CDR3aa: CASSLNRNEKLFF
CDR3nt: TGTGCCAGCAGCTTAAACAGGAATGAAAAACTGTTTTTT